This T cell receptor beta chain came from a study of blood T cell repertoires in COVID-19. Study in general: Sites in the United States, Italy and Spain provided acute and convalescent COVID-19 samples. In each case, the material was cDNA or gDNA derived from T cells, B-cell-depleted T cells, or PBMCs.

V was clipped by 5 bases and J by 4 bases; unmatched bases: 3. From germline, CDR1 is MNHEY and CDR2 SVGAGI. The CDR3 is 14 amino acids. It was during active infection that Seattle patients were enrolled and then longitudinally followed. Per the original methods: The authors estimated nucleated cell counts from reference gene primer amplification. Using immunoSEQ multiplex PCR, the repertoire was profiled, and TCRdb retains in-frame clones only, with some absent. That table is the source of V, J and clone size, and D and trimming were worked out from the DNA. The sample has some 260,000 clones; roughly 88% are singletons.

Source material: peripheral blood. The chain joins TRBV6-5 to TRBJ2-2; 8 nucleotides agree with TRBD1. This sequence was found in a woman aged 25 to 45 with COVID-19, enrolled during active disease. Here the CDR3 reads CASSPRGPTGELFF. The DNA of the CDR3 is TGTGCCAGCAGTCCCAGGGGGCCCACCGGGGAGCTGTTTTTT.